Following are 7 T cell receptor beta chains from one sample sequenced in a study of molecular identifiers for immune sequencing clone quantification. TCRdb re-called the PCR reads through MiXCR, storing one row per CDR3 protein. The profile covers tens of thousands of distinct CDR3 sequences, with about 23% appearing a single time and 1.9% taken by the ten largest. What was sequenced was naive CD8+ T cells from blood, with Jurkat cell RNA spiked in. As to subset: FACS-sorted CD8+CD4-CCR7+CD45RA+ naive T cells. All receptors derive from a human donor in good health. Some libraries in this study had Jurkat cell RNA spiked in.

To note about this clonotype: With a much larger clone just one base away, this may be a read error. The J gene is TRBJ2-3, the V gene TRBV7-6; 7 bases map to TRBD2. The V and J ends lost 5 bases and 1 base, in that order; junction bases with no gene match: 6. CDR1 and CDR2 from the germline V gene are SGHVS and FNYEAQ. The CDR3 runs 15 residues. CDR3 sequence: CASSLSRGGTDTQYF. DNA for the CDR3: TGTGCCAGCAGCCTGAGTCGGGGGGGCACAGATACGCAGTATTTT.

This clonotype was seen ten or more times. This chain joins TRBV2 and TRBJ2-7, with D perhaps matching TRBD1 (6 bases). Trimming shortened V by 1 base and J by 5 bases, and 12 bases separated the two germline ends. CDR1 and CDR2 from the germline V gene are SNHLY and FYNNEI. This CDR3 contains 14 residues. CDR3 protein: CASSEVGRGNEQYF. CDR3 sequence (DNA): TGTGCCAGCAGTGAAGTGGGTAGGGGGAACGAGCAGTACTTC. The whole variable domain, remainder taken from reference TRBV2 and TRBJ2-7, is EPEVTQTPSHQVTQMGQEVILRCVPISNHLYFYWYRQILGQKVEFLVSFYNNEISEKSEIFDDQFSVERPDGSNFTLKIRSTKLEDSAMYFCASSEVGRGNEQYFGPGTRLTVT.

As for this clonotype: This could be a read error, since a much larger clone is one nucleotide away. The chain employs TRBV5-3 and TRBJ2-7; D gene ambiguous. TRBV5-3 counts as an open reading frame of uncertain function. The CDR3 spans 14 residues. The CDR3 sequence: CASSLALPRCEQYF. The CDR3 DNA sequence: TGTGCCAGCAGCTTGGCACTTCCTCGGTGCGAGCAGTACTTC.

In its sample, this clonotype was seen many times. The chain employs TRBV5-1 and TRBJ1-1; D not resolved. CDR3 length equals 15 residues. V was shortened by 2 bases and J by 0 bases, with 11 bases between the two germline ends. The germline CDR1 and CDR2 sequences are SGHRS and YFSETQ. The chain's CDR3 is CASSFKAGLNTEAFF. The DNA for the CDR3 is TGCGCCAGCAGCTTTAAGGCAGGACTGAACACTGAAGCTTTCTTT. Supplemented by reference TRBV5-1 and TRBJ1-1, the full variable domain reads KAGVTQTPRYLIKTRGQQVTLSCSPISGHRSVSWYQQTPGQGLQFLFEYFSETQRNKGNFPGRFSGRQFSNSRSEMNVSTLELGDSALYLCASSFKAGLNTEAFFGQGTRLTVV.

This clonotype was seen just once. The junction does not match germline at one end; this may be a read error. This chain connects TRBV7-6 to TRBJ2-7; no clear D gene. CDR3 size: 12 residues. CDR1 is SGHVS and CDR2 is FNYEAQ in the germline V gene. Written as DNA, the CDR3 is TGTGCCAGCAGCGCCCCCTCCTCCGCGCCGTCCTTC. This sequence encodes CASSAPSSAPSF.

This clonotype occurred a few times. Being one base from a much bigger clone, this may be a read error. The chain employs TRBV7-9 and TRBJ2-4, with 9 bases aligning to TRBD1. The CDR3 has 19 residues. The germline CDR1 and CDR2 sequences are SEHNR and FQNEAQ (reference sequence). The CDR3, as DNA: TGTGCCAGCGGCTTCCACAGGGACAGGGTCGATTTAGCCAAAAACATTCAGTACTTC. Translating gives CASGFHRDRVDLAKNIQYF.

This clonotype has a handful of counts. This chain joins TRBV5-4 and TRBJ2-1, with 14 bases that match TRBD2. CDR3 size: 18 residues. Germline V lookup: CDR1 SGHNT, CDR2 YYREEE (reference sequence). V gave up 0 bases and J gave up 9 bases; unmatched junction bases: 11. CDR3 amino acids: CASSLEGRTSGGSAEQFF. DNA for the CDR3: TGTGCCAGCAGCTTGGAGGGTCGGACTAGCGGGGGGTCTGCTGAGCAGTTCTTC. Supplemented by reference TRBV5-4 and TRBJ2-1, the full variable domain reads ETGVTQSPTHLIKTRGQQVTLRCSSQSGHNTVSWYQQALGQGPQFIFQYYREEENGRGNFPPRFSGLQFPNYSSELNVNALELDDSALYLCASSLEGRTSGGSAEQFFGPGTRLTVL.